Listed below are T cell receptor beta chains from one sample, sequenced in a study of PD-1 blockade in mismatch repair-deficient tumors. Some clones are missing from TCRdb's copy, which holds only in-frame ones; the method was immunoSEQ multiplex PCR. The sample lists about 25,000 clones; roughly 84% were seen once. Sequenced material: PBMCs, taken before pembrolizumab treatment. The receptors shown here come from an adult with mismatch repair-deficient cancer. CDR3s leave out the opening cysteine and the closing phenylalanine or tryptophan. The listing skips clone size in some rows; elsewhere it reads once, few, many or a size class.

V: TRBV19
size: .
CDR3: ASSGSDRVNQPQH

V: TRBV29-1
size: .
CDR3: SVDRGGIPDTQY

V: TRBV28
size: few
CDR3: ASSDRGNTIY

V: TRBV18
size: .
CDR3: ASSPLAGGSYEQY

V: TRBV6-4
size: .
CDR3: ASSTSGGVTDTQY

V: TRBV30
size: .
CDR3: ATPPTGGGSNEQF

V: TRBV9
size: .
CDR3: ASSVETSSDTQY

V: TRBV21-1
size: few
CDR3: ASSKTTRTANLYEQY

V: TRBV7-2
size: .
CDR3: ASSYGTSGGYEQY

V: TRBV11-2
size: .
CDR3: ASSLVIRLAGGGNEQY

V: TRBV18
size: .
CDR3: ASSPFGTEQF

V: TRBV28
size: .
CDR3: ASRLGGGVYGYT

V: TRBV5-1
size: .
CDR3: ASSLGGRSPDTQY

V: TRBV5-1
size: .
CDR3: ASSVAGEQIEQF

V: TRBV19
size: .
CDR3: ASNPRGQGGDTQY

V: TRBV5-1
size: once
CDR3: ASSLAGMGGSAQETQY

V: TRBV15
size: .
CDR3: ATSSTTGADIQY

V: TRBV11-2
size: .
CDR3: ASSRNPGQGGYTQY

V: TRBV27
size: .
CDR3: ASRNPGQGRDGYT

V: TRBV2
size: .
CDR3: ASSGGVLYEQY

V: TRBV30
size: .
CDR3: AWSVRTGRGQY

V: TRBV7-6
size: .
CDR3: ASSLSGQLARETQY

V: TRBV9
size: once
CDR3: ASSVGAMGYTQY

V: TRBV29-1
size: once
CDR3: SAGQHGYGYT

V: TRBV11-2
size: .
CDR3: ASSLEWAYNEQF

V: TRBV7-9
size: .
CDR3: ASRQGGNNSPLH

V: TRBV29-1
size: .
CDR3: SVEDPVHEANIQY

V: TRBV12-5
size: .
CDR3: ASGLGGSNSDTQY

V: TRBV2
size: once
CDR3: ASRAEDGTEAF

V: TRBV6-6
size: .
CDR3: ASSYRGIYEQY

V: TRBV25-1
size: .
CDR3: ASSAYRVPYEQY

V: TRBV7-9
size: .
CDR3: ASSSLLGRGLFTDTQY

V: TRBV25-1
size: .
CDR3: ASSDPRGVNNEQF

V: TRBV2
size: .
CDR3: ASSEISGGYNEQF

V: TRBV28
size: .
CDR3: ASRILAGGLDTQY

V: TRBV27
size: once
CDR3: ATATGVGGRGYT

V: TRBV7-3
size: .
CDR3: ASSLNTLSYNEQF

V: TRBV20-1
size: few
CDR3: SAEGYT

V: TRBV4-3
size: once
CDR3: ASSQAGTSGRNTGELF